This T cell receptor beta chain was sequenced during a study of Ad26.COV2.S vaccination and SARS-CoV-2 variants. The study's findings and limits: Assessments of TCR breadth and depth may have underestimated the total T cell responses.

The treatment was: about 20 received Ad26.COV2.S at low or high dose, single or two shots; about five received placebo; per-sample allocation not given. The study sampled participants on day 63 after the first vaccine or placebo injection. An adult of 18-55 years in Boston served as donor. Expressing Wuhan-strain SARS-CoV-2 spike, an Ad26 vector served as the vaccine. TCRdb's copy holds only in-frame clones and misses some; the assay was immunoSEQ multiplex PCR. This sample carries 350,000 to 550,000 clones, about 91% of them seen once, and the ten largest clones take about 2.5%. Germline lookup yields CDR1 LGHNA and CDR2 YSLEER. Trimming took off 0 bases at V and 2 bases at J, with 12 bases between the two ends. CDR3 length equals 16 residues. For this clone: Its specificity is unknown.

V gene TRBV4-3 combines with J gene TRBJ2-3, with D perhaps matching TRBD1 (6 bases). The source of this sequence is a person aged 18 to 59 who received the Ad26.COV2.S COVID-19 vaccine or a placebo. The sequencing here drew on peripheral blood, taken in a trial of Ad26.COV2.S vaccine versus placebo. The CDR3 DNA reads TGCGCCAGCAGCCAAGATAGAGGGGGTTCCACAGATACGCAGTATTTT. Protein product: CASSQDRGGSTDTQYF.